The 8 T cell receptor beta chains presented below share a single source sample, sequenced in a study of identical twins' blood T cells. MiXCR, run by TCRdb on the 5' RACE reads, gives a single entry per CDR3 protein. The sample has a few hundred thousand distinct CDR3 sequences, 28% seen once. Sequenced sample: PBMCs. The receptors shown here come from a woman aged 18-49 years in good health.

A few counts support this clonotype. This rearrangement joins TRBV24-1 to TRBJ2-1; 10 bases map to TRBD2. The V gene's germline CDR1 is KGHDR and CDR2 SFDVKD. With 10 bases clipped from V and 0 bases from J, the junction kept 2 bases outside the gene matches. The length of the CDR3 is 14 residues. The CDR3 region has the DNA TGTGCCACTTCTAGCGGGAGCTCCTACAATGAGCAGTTCTTC. Protein: CATSSGSSYNEQFF.

The rearrangement links TRBV19 to TRBJ1-2, with 9 bases fitting TRBD1. Per germline, CDR1 LNHDA and CDR2 SQIVND (reference sequence). Trimming took 4 bases from V and 2 from J; bases not matched to a gene: 11. The CDR3 totals 17 residues. In nucleotides, the CDR3 is TGTGCCAGTAGTACCGACCTCCGGACAGGGGTAAACTATGGCTACACCTTC. Translating it yields CASSTDLRTGVNYGYTF.

The CDR3 sequence: CASSPGGQDEQFF. The DNA of the CDR3 is TGTGCCAGCAGCCCCGGAGGGCAGGATGAGCAGTTCTTC. The rearrangement uses TRBV9 and TRBJ2-1; a weak D match, TRBD2 (6 bases). The germline V gene has CDR1 SGDLS and CDR2 YYNGEE. CDR3 length: 13 residues. Trimming left V 4 bases short and J 8 bases short, with 13 bases between.

The J gene is TRBJ2-1, the V gene TRBV20-1, with 9 positions matching TRBD2. J was trimmed by 4 bases and V by 0 bases; bases with no gene match: 7. Germline CDR1 is DFQATT and CDR2 is SNEGSKA (reference sequence). CDR3 size: 16 residues. The CDR3 reads CSARDLGSGGYNEQFF. The CDR3 DNA is TGCAGTGCTAGAGATCTTGGTAGCGGGGGATACAATGAGCAGTTCTTC.

A word on this clonotype: Since a much larger clone is just one base distant, this may be a read error. The chain recombines TRBV15 with TRBJ2-2; 11 nucleotides agree with TRBD2. This CDR3 comprises 16 residues. Germline CDR1 and CDR2: LNHNV and YYDKDF (reference sequence). The CDR3 spells CVTSSTSGRVTGELFF. CDR3 DNA sequence: TGTGTCACCAGCAGTACTAGCGGGAGAGTCACCGGGGAGCTGTTTTTT.

In its sample, this clonotype was seen many times. The chain links TRBV29-1 to TRBJ1-1; D is ambiguous. The CDR3 has 12 residues. The V gene lost 4 bases and the J gene lost 0 bases, with 6 bases spanning the gap. The germline gives CDR1 SQVTM, CDR2 ANQGSEA. CDR3 nucleotides: TGCAGCGTTGGGCAGCTGAACACTGAAGCTTTCTTT. This gives the protein CSVGQLNTEAFF.

The chain carries TRBV25-1 and TRBJ1-1; 8 nucleotides match TRBD1. This CDR3 contains 15 residues. The V segment lost 2 bases and the J segment 10 bases; nucleotides outside the gene matches: 12. Germline V lookup: CDR1 MGHDK, CDR2 SYGVNS. The CDR3 DNA is TGTGCCAGCAGTGAACGGGCAAACAGGGGGAGTGTAGCTTTCTTT. It yields the protein CASSERANRGSVAFF.

The rearrangement uses TRBV6-9 and TRBJ1-1, with a tentative D call TRBD1 (5 bases). Trimming took 7 bases from V and 2 from J, leaving 17 bases between them. Germline CDR1 is MNHGY and CDR2 is SVAAGI. CDR3 length equals 15 residues. CDR3 loop: CASTHGAVANTEAFF. The CDR3 DNA sequence: TGTGCCAGCACCCACGGGGCAGTAGCAAACACTGAAGCTTTCTTT.